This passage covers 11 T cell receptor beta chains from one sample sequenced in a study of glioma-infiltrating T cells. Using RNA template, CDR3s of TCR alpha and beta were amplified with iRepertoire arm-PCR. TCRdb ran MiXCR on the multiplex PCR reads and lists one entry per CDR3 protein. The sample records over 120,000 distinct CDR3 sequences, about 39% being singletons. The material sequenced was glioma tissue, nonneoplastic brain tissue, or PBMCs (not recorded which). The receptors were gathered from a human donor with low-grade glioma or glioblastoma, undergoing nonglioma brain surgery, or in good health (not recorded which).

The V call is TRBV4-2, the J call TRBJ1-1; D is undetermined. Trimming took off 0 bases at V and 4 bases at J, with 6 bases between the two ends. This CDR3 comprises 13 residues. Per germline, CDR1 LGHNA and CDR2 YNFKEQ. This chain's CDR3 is CASSQDGTTEAFF. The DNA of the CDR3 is TGTGCCAGCAGCCAAGACGGTACCACTGAAGCTTTCTTT.

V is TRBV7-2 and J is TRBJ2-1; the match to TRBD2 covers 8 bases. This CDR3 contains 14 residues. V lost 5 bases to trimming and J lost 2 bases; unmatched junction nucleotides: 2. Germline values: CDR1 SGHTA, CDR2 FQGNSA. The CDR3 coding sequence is TGTGCCAGCAGCCACGGGGGGGCCTACAATGAGCAGTTCTTC. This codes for CASSHGGAYNEQFF.

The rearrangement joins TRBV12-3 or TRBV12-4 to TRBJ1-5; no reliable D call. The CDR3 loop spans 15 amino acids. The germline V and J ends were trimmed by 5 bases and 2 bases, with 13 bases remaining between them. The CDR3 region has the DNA TGTGCCAGCAGTCCCGACTTATTAGGCAATCAGCCCCAGCATTTT. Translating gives CASSPDLLGNQPQHF.

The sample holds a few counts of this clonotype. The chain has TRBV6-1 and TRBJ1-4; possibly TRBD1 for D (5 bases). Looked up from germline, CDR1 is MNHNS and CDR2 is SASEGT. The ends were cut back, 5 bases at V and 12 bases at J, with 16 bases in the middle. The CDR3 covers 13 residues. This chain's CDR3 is CASSSPTERELFF. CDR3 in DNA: TGTGCCAGCAGTTCCCCGACAGAGAGAGAACTGTTTTTT.

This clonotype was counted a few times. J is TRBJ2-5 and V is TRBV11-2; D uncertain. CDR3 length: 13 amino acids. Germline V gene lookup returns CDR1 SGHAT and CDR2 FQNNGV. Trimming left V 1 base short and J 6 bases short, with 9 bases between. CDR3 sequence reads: CASSLVTRQTQYF. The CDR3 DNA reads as TGTGCCAGCAGCTTAGTGACCAGGCAGACCCAGTACTTC.

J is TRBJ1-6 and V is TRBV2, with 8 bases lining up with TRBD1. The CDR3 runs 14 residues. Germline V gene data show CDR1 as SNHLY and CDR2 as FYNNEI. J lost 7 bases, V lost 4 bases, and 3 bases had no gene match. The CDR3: CASSGTGINSPLHF. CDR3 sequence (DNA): TGTGCCAGCAGTGGGACAGGGATCAATTCACCCCTCCACTTT.

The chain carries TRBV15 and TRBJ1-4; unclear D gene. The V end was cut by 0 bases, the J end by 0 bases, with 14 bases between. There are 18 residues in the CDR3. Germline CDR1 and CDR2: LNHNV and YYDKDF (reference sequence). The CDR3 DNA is TGTGCCACCAGCAGAGATCCGGGAGCGGCCGCAACTAATGAAAAACTGTTTTTT. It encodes CATSRDPGAAATNEKLFF.

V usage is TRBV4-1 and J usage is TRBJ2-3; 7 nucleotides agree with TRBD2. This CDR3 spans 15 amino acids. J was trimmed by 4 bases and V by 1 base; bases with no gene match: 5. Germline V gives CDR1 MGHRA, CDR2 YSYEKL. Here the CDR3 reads CASSQVGREADTQYF. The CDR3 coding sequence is TGCGCCAGCAGCCAAGTAGGGAGGGAAGCAGATACGCAGTATTTT.

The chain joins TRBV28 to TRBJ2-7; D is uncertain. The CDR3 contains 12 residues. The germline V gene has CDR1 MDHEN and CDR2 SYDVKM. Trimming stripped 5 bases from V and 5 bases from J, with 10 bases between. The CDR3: CASSPGRHEQYF. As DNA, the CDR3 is TGTGCCAGCAGTCCCGGAAGACACGAGCAGTACTTC.

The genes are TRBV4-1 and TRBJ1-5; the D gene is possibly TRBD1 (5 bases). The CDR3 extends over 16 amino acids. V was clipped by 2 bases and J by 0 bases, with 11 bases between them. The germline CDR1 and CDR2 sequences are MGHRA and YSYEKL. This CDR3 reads CASSQRTPYSNQPQHF. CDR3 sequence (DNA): TGCGCCAGCAGCCAAAGGACACCATATAGCAATCAGCCCCAGCATTTT.

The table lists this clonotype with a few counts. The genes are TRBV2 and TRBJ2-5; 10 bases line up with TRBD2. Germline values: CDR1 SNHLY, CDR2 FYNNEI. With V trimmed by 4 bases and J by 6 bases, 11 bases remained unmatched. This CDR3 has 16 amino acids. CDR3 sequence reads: CASSGRSGGAGKTQYF. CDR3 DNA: TGTGCCAGCAGTGGGAGGAGCGGGGGGGCCGGTAAGACCCAGTACTTC. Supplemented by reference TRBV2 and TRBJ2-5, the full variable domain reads EPEVTQTPSHQVTQMGQEVILRCVPISNHLYFYWYRQILGQKVEFLVSFYNNEISEKSEIFDDQFSVERPDGSNFTLKIRSTKLEDSAMYFCASSGRSGGAGKTQYFGPGTRLLVL.